This T cell receptor beta chain derives from a study of vaccination and CD4 T cells after COVID-19. As for the study in general: Post-COVID specimens were obtained a median about 100 days after diagnosis (range 35 to 161).

The CDR3 has 15 amino acids. The V and J ends lost 4 bases and 0 bases respectively, with 13 bases between them. CDR1 is DFQATT, CDR2 SNEGSKA, per germline (reference sequence). Cultured CD4+ T cell DNA was sequenced using the Oncomine TCR Beta short-read assay. MiXCR, run by TCRdb on the PCR reads, gives a single entry per CDR3 protein. The sample includes fewer than 20,000 distinct CDR3 sequences, 44% seen only once; the top ten take 15% to 20%. The time point is: late sampling 161 to 241 days after vaccination in a few convalescent patients. Documented treatment: roughly 10-day PBMC culture with coronavirus spike peptide pools or control peptides (ViraFEST assay). About this clonotype: No antigen is known for it.

Sequenced material: CD4+ T cells from blood, cultured in vitro, taken about 7 months after SARS-CoV-2 vaccination. The V gene is TRBV20-1, the J gene TRBJ1-5, with D perhaps TRBD1 (5 bases). This TCR was sampled from a human donor who had recovered from COVID-19. The DNA for the CDR3 is TGCAGTGCTACCAAACGACAGAGTAGCAATCAGCCCCAGCATTTT. It codes for CSATKRQSSNQPQHF.